One sample yielded the 32 T cell receptor beta chains listed below, sequenced in a study of CD8 T cells in Susac syndrome. The authors reverse transcribed roughly 0.5 to 1 ug RNA with random hexamers. TCRdb re-called the immunoSEQ multiplex PCR reads through MiXCR, storing one row per CDR3 protein. The sample carries some 150,000 distinct CDR3 sequences, roughly 95% recorded once. What was sequenced was CD4+ T cells from PBMCs. Receptor source: a human donor in good health.

The gene calls are TRBV24-1 and TRBJ1-5; D not resolved. This CDR3 has 13 residues. Deletions cut 4 bases from V and 4 bases from J, with 7 bases between. CDR1 and CDR2 from the germline V gene are KGHDR and SFDVKD. CDR3 DNA: TGTGCCACCAGTGAGGGGTGGAATCAGCCCCAGCATTTT. Protein sequence: CATSEGWNQPQHF.

The chain carries TRBV20-1 and TRBJ2-7, with D perhaps matching TRBD1 or TRBD2 (5 bases each). V lost 3 bases and J 4 bases, leaving 16 bases between the germline ends. The V gene's germline CDR1 is DFQATT and CDR2 SNEGSKA (reference sequence). The CDR3 spans 14 residues. CDR3 amino acids: CSASTGRVQYEQYF. The CDR3 region has the DNA TGCAGTGCTAGTACGGGGCGGGTCCAGTACGAGCAGTACTTC.

This clonotype was found once. J is TRBJ2-7 and V is TRBV24-1; 7 nucleotides align to TRBD1. Trimming cost V 3 bases and J 5 bases; bases outside gene matches: 9. The CDR3 is 15 residues long. CDR1 and CDR2 (germline): KGHDR, SFDVKD. CDR3 sequence (DNA): TGTGCCACCAGTGATGGACAGGCGGGTAGGGACGAGCAGTACTTC. This translates into CATSDGQAGRDEQYF.

V and J are TRBV4-1 and TRBJ2-2; D possibly matches TRBD1 or TRBD2 (7 bases each). The germline V and J ends were trimmed by 4 bases and 5 bases, with 17 bases remaining between them. Germline V CDR1 and CDR2: MGHRA, YSYEKL. CDR3 length: 16 residues. CDR3 DNA: TGCGCCAGCAGCCCCAGGGGGGGGCTCGGGACCGGGGAGCTGTTTTTT. This sequence encodes CASSPRGGLGTGELFF.

This sequence joins TRBV7-2 and TRBJ2-7; 7 positions agree with TRBD1. With 1 base clipped from V and 3 bases from J, the junction kept 12 bases outside the gene matches. The CDR3 extends over 17 amino acids. In germline, CDR1 is SGHTA, CDR2 FQGNSA. For the CDR3, the DNA is TGTGCCAGCAGCTTAGGGCTCGGACAGGCCAAAGGCTACGAGCAGTACTTC. Amino acids: CASSLGLGQAKGYEQYF.

The chain joins TRBV2 to TRBJ2-6; TRBD2 is a possible D gene (6 bases). Germline values: CDR1 SNHLY, CDR2 FYNNEI. The CDR3 sequence is 14 residues long. Trimming took off 10 bases at V and 0 bases at J, with 10 bases between the two ends. CDR3 region: CATSSVSGANVLTF. The CDR3 DNA reads TGTGCCACCTCTAGCGTCTCTGGGGCCAACGTCCTGACTTTC.

This sequence joins TRBV30 and TRBJ2-2; D not resolved. Germline V gene lookup returns CDR1 GTSNPN and CDR2 SVGIG (reference sequence). V was pared by 3 bases and J by 6 bases, with 14 bases between. The CDR3 has 14 residues. The CDR3, as DNA: TGTGCCTGGAGGACGGTCGAAGGCTCCGGGGAGCTGTTTTTT. Amino acids: CAWRTVEGSGELFF. The full variable domain, with the rest looked up from reference TRBV30 and TRBJ2-2, is SQTIHQWPATLVQPVGSPLSLECTVEGTSNPNLYWYRQAAGRGLQLLFYSVGIGQISSEVPQNLSASRPQDRQFILSSKKLLLSDSGFYLCAWRTVEGSGELFFGEGSRLTVL.

This sequence joins TRBV20-1 and TRBJ2-7; perhaps D is TRBD1 or TRBD2 (6 bases each). The CDR3 totals 15 residues. The V and J ends lost 1 base and 7 bases respectively, with 20 bases between them. Germline-derived CDR1 and CDR2 are DFQATT and SNEGSKA (reference sequence). The CDR3 DNA sequence: TGCAGTGCTAGAGCCAGGGGACTGGGCCTTGTTGAGCAGTACTTC. Translated, it gives CSARARGLGLVEQYF.

The J gene is TRBJ2-7, the V gene TRBV19; D might be TRBD1 (5 bases). This CDR3 spans 14 amino acids. Germline-derived CDR1 and CDR2 are LNHDA and SQIVND (reference sequence). V was clipped by 5 bases and J by 1 base, with 12 bases between them. In nucleotides, the CDR3 is TGTGCCAGTAGTTTGGGGCTCCAATCCTACGAGCAGTACTTC. It translates to CASSLGLQSYEQYF. Full variable domain (rest looked up from reference TRBV19 and TRBJ2-7): DGGITQSPKYLFRKEGQNVTLSCEQNLNHDAMYWYRQDPGQGLRLIYYSQIVNDFQKGDIAEGYSVSREKKESFPLTVTSAQKNPTAFYLCASSLGLQSYEQYFGPGTRLTVT.

The rearrangement links TRBV5-1 to TRBJ2-5, with TRBD1 as a possible D gene (6 bases). V was trimmed by 0 bases and J by 2 bases, leaving 14 bases between them. CDR3 length: 16 residues. CDR1 SGHRS and CDR2 YFSETQ come from the germline V gene. CDR3: CASSLGGPPGQETQYF. For the CDR3, the DNA is TGCGCCAGCAGCTTGGGGGGGCCGCCGGGGCAAGAGACCCAGTACTTC.

This chain uses TRBV7-3 with TRBJ2-3; D is uncertain. Trimming shortened V by 5 bases and J by 7 bases, and 22 bases separated the two germline ends. This CDR3 has 16 residues. Germline V gives CDR1 SGHTA, CDR2 FQGTGA. CDR3 protein: CASSPLGRSERYTQYF. The CDR3, as DNA: TGTGCCAGCAGCCCCCTCGGACGATCGGAAAGGTATACGCAGTATTTT.

The rearrangement uses TRBV29-1 and TRBJ2-7; D remains unclear. Germline-derived CDR1 and CDR2 are SQVTM and ANQGSEA. This CDR3 is built from 13 residues. Trimming took 4 bases from V and 0 from J, leaving 10 bases between them. CDR3 amino acids: CSVVAAGSYEQYF. As DNA, the CDR3 is TGCAGCGTTGTCGCCGCCGGCTCCTACGAGCAGTACTTC.

The V gene is TRBV7-3, the J gene TRBJ2-1; D call uncertain. Trimming removed 0 bases from V and 5 bases from J, with 17 bases in between. Germline V CDR1 and CDR2: SGHTA, FQGTGA. The CDR3 is 17 amino acids. The CDR3 region has the DNA TGTGCCAGCAGCTTAACCCTGGGAAGGGTTGGGGACAATGAGCAGTTCTTC. It is translated as CASSLTLGRVGDNEQFF.

The chain employs TRBV4-1 and TRBJ2-7, with a weak D call TRBD1 (6 bases). This CDR3 has 17 residues. Per germline, CDR1 MGHRA and CDR2 YSYEKL. Trimming left V 4 bases short and J 1 base short, with 20 bases between. CDR3 coding DNA: TGCGCCAGCAGCCCCCGGGACACCTCCCTATTATCCTACGAGCAGTACTTC. This encodes CASSPRDTSLLSYEQYF.

The chain employs TRBV13 and TRBJ2-1; 10 bases match TRBD2. The CDR3 is made up of 16 amino acids. Trimming cost V 1 base and J 10 bases; bases outside gene matches: 10. From germline, CDR1 is PRHDT and CDR2 FYEKMQ (reference sequence). The CDR3: CASSLVRLAGAREQFF. The CDR3 DNA sequence: TGTGCCAGCAGCTTAGTTAGGCTAGCGGGAGCGCGGGAGCAGTTCTTC.

The CDR3 reads CATSDLRAGLAGVTGELFF. DNA for the CDR3: TGTGCCACCAGTGATCTTAGGGCAGGACTAGCGGGAGTCACCGGGGAGCTGTTTTTT. The V and J genes are TRBV24-1 and TRBJ2-2; 13 positions agree with TRBD2. The J segment lost 4 bases and the V segment lost 3 bases, leaving 10 bases of the junction unmatched. The germline CDR1 and CDR2 sequences are KGHDR and SFDVKD. The CDR3 has 19 residues.

The chain employs TRBV14 and TRBJ1-4; weak D call: TRBD1 (5 bases). Trimming left V 4 bases short and J 5 bases short, with 14 bases between. Germline V lookup: CDR1 SGHDN, CDR2 FVKESK. The CDR3 loop spans 15 amino acids. CDR3 region: CASSLWAGLNEKLFF. CDR3 DNA: TGTGCCAGCAGCCTCTGGGCGGGGCTGAATGAAAAACTGTTTTTT.

The CDR3 spells CASVFDRDRTYEQYF. CDR3 sequence (DNA): TGTGCCAGCGTTTTCGACCGGGACAGGACCTACGAGCAGTACTTC. The rearrangement uses TRBV28 and TRBJ2-7; 8 bases are shared with TRBD1. V lost 8 bases, J lost 2 bases, and 11 bases stayed unmatched. Germline V CDR1 and CDR2: MDHEN, SYDVKM. There are 15 residues in the CDR3.

The chain recombines TRBV9 with TRBJ1-2; D call uncertain. The CDR3 has 13 residues. CDR1 and CDR2 from the germline V gene are SGDLS and YYNGEE. Between the trimmed V and J ends, which lost 5 bases and 4 bases, there was a span of 12 bases. CDR3 sequence (DNA): TGTGCCAGCAGTCTGGGCGAAATCTATGGCTACACCTTC. Amino acid sequence: CASSLGEIYGYTF.

V gene TRBV14 combines with J gene TRBJ1-1; no firm D call. The CDR3 extends over 11 amino acids. Trimming removed 2 bases from V and 8 bases from J, with 6 bases in between. Germline CDR1 is SGHDN and CDR2 is FVKESK. As DNA, the CDR3 is TGTGCCAGCAGCCAATGGGGAGAAGCTTTCTTT. Translation gives CASSQWGEAFF.

This chain links TRBV5-1 with TRBJ1-5; 7 nucleotides line up with TRBD1. Germline V lookup: CDR1 SGHRS, CDR2 YFSETQ. The V gene end was trimmed by 0 bases and the J gene end by 2 bases; junction bases not matched to a gene: 2. This CDR3 is 15 amino acids long. The CDR3 bases are TGCGCCAGCAGCTTGGCTGGGACAGGCAATCAGCCCCAGCATTTT. This sequence encodes CASSLAGTGNQPQHF.

CDR3: CAINEGSNSGYTF. CDR3 coding DNA: TGTGCCATCAACGAAGGATCGAACAGTGGCTACACCTTC. This chain uses TRBV10-3 with TRBJ1-2; D unresolved. V dropped 7 bases and J dropped 7 bases, with 16 bases sitting between them. The CDR3 consists of 13 residues. Per the germline V gene, CDR1 is ENHRY and CDR2 is SYGVKD.

The genes are TRBV20-1 and TRBJ2-7; 10 bases are shared with TRBD1. This CDR3 region has 15 residues. Losses at the gene ends were 2 bases for V and 6 bases for J; bases not matched to a gene: 10. The V gene's germline CDR1 is DFQATT and CDR2 SNEGSKA (reference sequence). The CDR3 sequence is CSARRTGTGVFEQYF. DNA for the CDR3: TGCAGTGCTAGAAGGACCGGGACAGGGGTATTCGAGCAGTACTTC.

The chain joins TRBV18 to TRBJ2-2, with D perhaps TRBD1 (6 bases). Per the germline V gene, CDR1 is KGHSH and CDR2 is LQKENI. CDR3 length: 17 residues. V dropped 3 bases and J dropped 1 base, with 15 bases sitting between them. CDR3 region: CASSPTTGTLNTGELFF. Here the CDR3 DNA reads TGTGCCAGCTCACCGACTACCGGGACACTGAACACCGGGGAGCTGTTTTTT.

This chain connects TRBV18 to TRBJ2-5; 12 bases match TRBD1. CDR3 size: 17 residues. CDR1 and CDR2 from the germline V gene are KGHSH and LQKENI. Trimming took 0 bases from V and 5 from J; bases not matched to a gene: 7. This CDR3 reads CASSPPTGTGGSETQYF. For the CDR3, the DNA is TGTGCCAGCTCACCACCCACCGGGACAGGGGGCTCGGAGACCCAGTACTTC.

This clonotype was counted a few times. The chain joins TRBV12-3 or TRBV12-4 to TRBJ2-5; D is ambiguous. The CDR3 sequence is 12 residues long. Trimming removed 5 bases from V and 5 bases from J, with 9 bases in between. CDR3 DNA: TGTGCCAGCAGTCCGCTAGGGGAGACCCAGTACTTC. Residues: CASSPLGETQYF.

This chain links TRBV7-9 with TRBJ2-5; 7 bases match TRBD2. The V gene's germline CDR1 is SEHNR and CDR2 FQNEAQ (reference sequence). The CDR3 is 15 residues long. V lost 5 bases to trimming and J lost 4 bases; unmatched junction nucleotides: 10. CDR3 bases: TGTGCCAGCAGCCCACCCGGGACTAAAAGAGAGACCCAGTACTTC. Translation gives CASSPPGTKRETQYF.

J is TRBJ2-7 and V is TRBV20-1, with 10 nucleotides matching TRBD1. CDR1 and CDR2 (germline): DFQATT, SNEGSKA (reference sequence). J lost 5 bases, V lost 6 bases, and 7 bases had no gene match. The CDR3 sequence is 13 residues long. Here the CDR3 reads CSASRTGGHEQYF. CDR3 sequence (DNA): TGCAGTGCCAGCAGGACAGGGGGTCACGAGCAGTACTTC.

The J gene is TRBJ2-1, the V gene TRBV6-5; D is possibly TRBD2 (7 bases). From germline, CDR1 is MNHEY and CDR2 SVGAGI. V shed 4 bases and J shed 10 bases, with 14 bases lying between them. CDR3 size: 13 residues. Written as DNA, the CDR3 is TGTGCCAGCAGTTGGGGGGGACAAGGCGAGCAGTTCTTC. Amino acid sequence: CASSWGGQGEQFF.

J is TRBJ1-2 and V is TRBV2; 8 bases fit TRBD1. The CDR3 has 14 residues. The V and J ends lost 6 bases and 7 bases, in that order; junction bases with no gene match: 10. CDR1 is SNHLY and CDR2 is FYNNEI in the germline V gene. The CDR3 loop is CASSATGGKGGYTF. As DNA, the CDR3 is TGTGCCAGCAGCGCAACAGGGGGAAAAGGTGGCTACACCTTC.

The V and J genes are TRBV19 and TRBJ2-1, with no clear D. CDR1 is LNHDA, CDR2 SQIVND, per germline (reference sequence). Trimming removed 4 bases from V and 4 bases from J, with 5 bases in between. The CDR3 runs 12 residues. CDR3 residues: CASSTTYNEQFF. The CDR3 DNA follows: TGTGCCAGTAGTACCACATACAATGAGCAGTTCTTC.

The genes are TRBV6-4 and TRBJ1-4; 10 nucleotides line up with TRBD1. This CDR3 is built from 15 residues. V shed 4 bases and J 6 bases; nucleotides not matched to a gene: 5. In germline, CDR1 is MRHNA, CDR2 SNTAGT. DNA of the CDR3: TGTGCCAGCAGTGCGAGACAGGGGGCAGATGAAAAACTGTTTTTT. Its translation: CASSARQGADEKLFF.